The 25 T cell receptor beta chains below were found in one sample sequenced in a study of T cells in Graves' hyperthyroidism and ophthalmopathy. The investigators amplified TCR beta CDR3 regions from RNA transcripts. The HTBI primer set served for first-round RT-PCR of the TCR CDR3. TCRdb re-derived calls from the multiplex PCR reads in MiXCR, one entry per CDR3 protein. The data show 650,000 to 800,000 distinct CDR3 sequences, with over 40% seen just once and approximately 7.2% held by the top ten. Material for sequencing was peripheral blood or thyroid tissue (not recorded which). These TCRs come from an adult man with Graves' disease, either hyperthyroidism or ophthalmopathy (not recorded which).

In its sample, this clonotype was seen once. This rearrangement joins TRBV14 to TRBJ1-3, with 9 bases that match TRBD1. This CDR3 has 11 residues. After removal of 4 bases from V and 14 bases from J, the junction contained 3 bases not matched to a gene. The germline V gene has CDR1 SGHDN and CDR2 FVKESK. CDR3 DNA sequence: TGTGCCAGCAGCCCGGGGACAGGGCTATATTTT. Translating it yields CASSPGTGLYF.

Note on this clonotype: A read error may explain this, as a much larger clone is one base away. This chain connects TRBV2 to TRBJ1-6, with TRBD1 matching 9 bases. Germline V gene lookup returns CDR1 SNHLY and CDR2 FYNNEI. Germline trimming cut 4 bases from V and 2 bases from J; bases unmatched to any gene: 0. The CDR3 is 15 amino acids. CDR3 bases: TGTGCCAGCAGTGGACAGGGGGCCTATAATTCACCCCTCCACTTT. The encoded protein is CASSGQGAYNSPLHF.

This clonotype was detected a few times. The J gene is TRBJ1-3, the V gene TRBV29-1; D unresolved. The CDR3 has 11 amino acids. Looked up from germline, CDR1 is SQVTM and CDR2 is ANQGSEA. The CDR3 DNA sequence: TGCAGTGTTAGCTCTGGAAACACCATATATTTT. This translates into CSVSSGNTIYF.

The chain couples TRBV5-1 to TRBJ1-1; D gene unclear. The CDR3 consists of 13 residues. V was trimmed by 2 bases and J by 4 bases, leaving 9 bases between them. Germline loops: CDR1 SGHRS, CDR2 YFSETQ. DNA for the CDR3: TGCGCCAGCAGCTTTCCCGGGAGCACTGAAGCTTTCTTT. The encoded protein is CASSFPGSTEAFF.

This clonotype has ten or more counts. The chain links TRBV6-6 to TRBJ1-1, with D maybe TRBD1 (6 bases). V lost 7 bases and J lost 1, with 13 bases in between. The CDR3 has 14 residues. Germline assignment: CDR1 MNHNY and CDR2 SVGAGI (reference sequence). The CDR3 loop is CASNGGAGNTEAFF. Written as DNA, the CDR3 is TGTGCCAGCAACGGGGGGGCTGGGAACACTGAAGCTTTCTTT.

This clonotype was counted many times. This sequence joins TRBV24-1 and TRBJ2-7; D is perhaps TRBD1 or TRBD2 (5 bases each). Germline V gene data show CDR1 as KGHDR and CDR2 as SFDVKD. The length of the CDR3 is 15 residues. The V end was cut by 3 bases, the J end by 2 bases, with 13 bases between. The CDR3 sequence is CATSDPGAGAYEQYF. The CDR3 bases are TGTGCCACCAGTGATCCCGGGGCAGGAGCCTACGAGCAGTACTTC.

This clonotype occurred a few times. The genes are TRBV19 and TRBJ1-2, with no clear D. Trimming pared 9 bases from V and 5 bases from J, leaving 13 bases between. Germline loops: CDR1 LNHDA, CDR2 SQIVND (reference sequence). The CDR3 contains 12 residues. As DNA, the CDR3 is TGTGCCAGCAGCCGCGGATATTATGGCTACACCTTC. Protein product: CASSRGYYGYTF.

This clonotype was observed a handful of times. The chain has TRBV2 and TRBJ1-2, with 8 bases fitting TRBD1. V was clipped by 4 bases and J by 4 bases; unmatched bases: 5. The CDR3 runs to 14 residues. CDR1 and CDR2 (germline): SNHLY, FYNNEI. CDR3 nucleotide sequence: TGTGCCAGCAGTGGAGACAGGGGAGGCTATGGCTACACCTTC. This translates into CASSGDRGGYGYTF.

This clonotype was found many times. The CDR3 nucleotides read TGCAGTGCTAGATCGGTTAGCGGGGGCCAAGAGACCCAGTACTTC. It is translated as CSARSVSGGQETQYF. The chain uses TRBV20-1 and TRBJ2-5, with TRBD2 matching 9 bases. The CDR3 totals 15 residues. The V segment lost 2 bases and the J segment 1 base; nucleotides outside the gene matches: 5. Per the germline V gene, CDR1 is DFQATT and CDR2 is SNEGSKA (reference sequence).

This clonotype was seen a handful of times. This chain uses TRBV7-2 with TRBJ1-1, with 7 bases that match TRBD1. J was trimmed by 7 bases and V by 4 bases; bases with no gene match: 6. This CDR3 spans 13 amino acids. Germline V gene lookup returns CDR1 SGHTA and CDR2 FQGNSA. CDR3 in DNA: TGTGCCAGCAGCTCGACAGGGAGGGATGAAGCTTTCTTT. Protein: CASSSTGRDEAFF.

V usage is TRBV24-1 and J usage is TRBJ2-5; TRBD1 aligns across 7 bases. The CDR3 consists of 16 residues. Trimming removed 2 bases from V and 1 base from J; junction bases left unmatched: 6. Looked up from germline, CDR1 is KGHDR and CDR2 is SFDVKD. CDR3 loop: CATSDSRAGGQETQYF. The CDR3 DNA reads TGTGCCACCAGTGATTCACGGGCAGGGGGCCAAGAGACCCAGTACTTC.

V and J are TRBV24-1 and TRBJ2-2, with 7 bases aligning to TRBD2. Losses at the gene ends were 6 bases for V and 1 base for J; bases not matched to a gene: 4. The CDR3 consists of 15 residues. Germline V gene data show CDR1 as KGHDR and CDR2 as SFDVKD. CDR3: CATSQLAENTGELFF. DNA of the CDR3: TGTGCCACCAGTCAGCTAGCGGAGAACACCGGGGAGCTGTTTTTT.

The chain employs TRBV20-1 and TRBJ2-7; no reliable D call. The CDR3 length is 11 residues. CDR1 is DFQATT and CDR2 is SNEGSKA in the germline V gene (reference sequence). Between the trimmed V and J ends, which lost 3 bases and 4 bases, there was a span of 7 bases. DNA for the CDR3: TGCAGTGCTAGGGCGGAGTACGAGCAGTACTTC. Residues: CSARAEYEQYF.

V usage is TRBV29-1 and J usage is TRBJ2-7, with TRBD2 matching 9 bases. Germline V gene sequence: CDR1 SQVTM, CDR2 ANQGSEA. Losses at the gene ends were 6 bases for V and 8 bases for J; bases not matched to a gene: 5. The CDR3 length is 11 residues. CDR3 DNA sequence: TGCAGCGTGTGGACTAGCGAGAAGCAGTACTTC. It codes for CSVWTSEKQYF.

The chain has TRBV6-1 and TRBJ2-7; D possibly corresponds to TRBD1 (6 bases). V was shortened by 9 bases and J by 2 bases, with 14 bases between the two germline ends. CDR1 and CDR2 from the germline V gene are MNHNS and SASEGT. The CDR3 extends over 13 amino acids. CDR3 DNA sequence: TGTGCCAGTAGGGGGTCGAACACCTACGAGCAGTACTTC. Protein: CASRGSNTYEQYF.

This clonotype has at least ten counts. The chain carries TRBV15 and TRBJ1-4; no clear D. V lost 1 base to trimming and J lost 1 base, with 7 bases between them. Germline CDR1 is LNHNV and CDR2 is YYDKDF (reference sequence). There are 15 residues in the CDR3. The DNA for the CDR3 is TGTGCCACCAGCAGAGGGCCGGGAACTAATGAAAAACTGTTTTTT. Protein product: CATSRGPGTNEKLFF.

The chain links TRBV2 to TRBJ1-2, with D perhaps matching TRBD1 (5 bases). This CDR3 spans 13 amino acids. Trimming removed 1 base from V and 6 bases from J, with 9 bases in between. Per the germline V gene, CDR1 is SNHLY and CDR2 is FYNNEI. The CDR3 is CASSEGQGHGYTF. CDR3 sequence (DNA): TGTGCCAGCAGTGAAGGGCAGGGACATGGCTACACCTTC.

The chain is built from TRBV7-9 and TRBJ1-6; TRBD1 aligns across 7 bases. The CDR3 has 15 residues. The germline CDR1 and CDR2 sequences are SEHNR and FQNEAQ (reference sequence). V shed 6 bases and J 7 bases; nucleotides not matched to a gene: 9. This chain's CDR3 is CASSEGAAVNSPLHF. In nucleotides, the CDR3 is TGTGCCAGCAGTGAGGGGGCCGCGGTGAATTCACCCCTCCACTTT.

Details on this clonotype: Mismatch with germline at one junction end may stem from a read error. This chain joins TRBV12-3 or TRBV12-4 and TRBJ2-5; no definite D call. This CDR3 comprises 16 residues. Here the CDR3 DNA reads TGTGCCAGCAGCTTAGATCGGCCAACGGCCCAAGAGACCCAGTACTTC. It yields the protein CASSLDRPTAQETQYF.

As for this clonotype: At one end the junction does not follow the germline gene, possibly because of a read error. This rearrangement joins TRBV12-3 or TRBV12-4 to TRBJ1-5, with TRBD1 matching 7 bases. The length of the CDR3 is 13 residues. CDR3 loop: CASSAFRDSSSFF. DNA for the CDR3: TGTGCCAGCAGTGCGTTTAGGGACAGTTCCTCTTTTTTT.

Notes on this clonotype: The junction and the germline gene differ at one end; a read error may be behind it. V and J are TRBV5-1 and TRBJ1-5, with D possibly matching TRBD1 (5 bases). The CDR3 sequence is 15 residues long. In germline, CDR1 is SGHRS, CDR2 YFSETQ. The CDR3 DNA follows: TGTGCCAGCAGCTTGGGAGCAGGGTCGGTTCAGCCCCAGCATTTT. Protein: CASSLGAGSVQPQHF.

The CDR3 reads CAWSAGYRGNQPQHF. The CDR3 region has the DNA TGTGCCTGGAGTGCAGGGTACCGTGGCAATCAGCCCCAGCATTTT. The V and J genes are TRBV7-2 and TRBJ1-5; maybe TRBD1 (5 bases). From germline, CDR1 is SGHTA and CDR2 FQGNSA. The CDR3 has 15 residues. Deletions cut 11 bases from V and 2 bases from J, with 19 bases between.

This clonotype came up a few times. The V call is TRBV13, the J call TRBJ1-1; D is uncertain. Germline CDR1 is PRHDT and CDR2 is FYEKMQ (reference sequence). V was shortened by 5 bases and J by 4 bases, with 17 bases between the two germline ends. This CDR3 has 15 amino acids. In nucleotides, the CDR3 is TGTGCCAGCAGCGAGACCGCTACAACAGCCACTGAAGCTTTCTTT. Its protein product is CASSETATTATEAFF.

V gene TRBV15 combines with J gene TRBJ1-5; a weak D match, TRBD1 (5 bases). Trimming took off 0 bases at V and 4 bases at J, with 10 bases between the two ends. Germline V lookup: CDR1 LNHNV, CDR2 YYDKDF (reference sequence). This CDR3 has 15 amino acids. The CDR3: CATSRDGGINQPQHF. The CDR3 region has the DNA TGTGCCACCAGCAGAGATGGGGGGATTAATCAGCCCCAGCATTTT.

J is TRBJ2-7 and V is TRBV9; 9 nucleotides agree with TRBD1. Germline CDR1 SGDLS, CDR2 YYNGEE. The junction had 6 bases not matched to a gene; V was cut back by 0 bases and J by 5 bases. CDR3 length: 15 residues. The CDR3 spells CASSVGGTGSDEQYF. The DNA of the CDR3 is TGTGCCAGCAGCGTAGGTGGGACAGGGTCCGACGAGCAGTACTTC.